This T cell receptor beta chain was retrieved from a study of identical twins. Findings of the study overall: Out-of-frame alpha sequences shared by twins showed excess low generation probability. Fewer insertions marked abundant cord blood beta clonotypes; young adult naive trended weakly, memory not at all. Twins shared beta out-of-frame sequences in excess, but this excess was weaker.

This clonotype was recorded many times. The antigen is undetermined. Each donor was a healthy Caucasian. Germline V lookup: CDR1 SGHRS, CDR2 YFSETQ. The CDR3 is made up of 14 amino acids. With 5 bases removed from V and 2 bases from J, the gap between germline ends came to 12 bases. MiXCR, run by TCRdb on the 5' RACE reads, gives a single entry per CDR3 protein. In the table there are under 300,000 distinct CDR3 sequences, 10% to 15% of which are singletons. This same sample was also part of a study on yellow fever vaccine responses in identical twins.

Specimen: memory (CD45RO+) T cells sorted from blood. The chain has TRBV5-1 and TRBJ2-3; D might be TRBD1 (6 bases). This TCR came from a woman between 18 and 29 years old in good health. The CDR3 nucleotides are TGCGCCAGCAGACGCAAGGGGGACACAGATACGCAGTATTTT. It is translated as CASRRKGDTDTQYF.